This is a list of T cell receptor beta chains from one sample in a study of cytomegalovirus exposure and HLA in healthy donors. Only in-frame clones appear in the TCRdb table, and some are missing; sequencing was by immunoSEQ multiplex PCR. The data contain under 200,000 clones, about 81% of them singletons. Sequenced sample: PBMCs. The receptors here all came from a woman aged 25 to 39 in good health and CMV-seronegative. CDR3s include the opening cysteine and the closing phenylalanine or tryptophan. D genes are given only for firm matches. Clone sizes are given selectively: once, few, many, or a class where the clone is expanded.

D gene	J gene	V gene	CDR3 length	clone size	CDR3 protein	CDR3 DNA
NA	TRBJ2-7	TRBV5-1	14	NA	CASSLDLHPGEQYF	TGCGCCAGCAGCTTGGACCTTCACCCGGGCGAGCAGTACTTC
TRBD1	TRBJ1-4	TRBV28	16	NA	CASSGDRGPTNEKLFF	TGTGCCAGCAGCGGGGACAGGGGGCCCACTAATGAAAAACTGTTTTTT
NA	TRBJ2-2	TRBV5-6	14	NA	CASIRGLNTGELFF	TGTGCCAGCATAAGGGGCCTGAACACCGGGGAGCTGTTTTTT
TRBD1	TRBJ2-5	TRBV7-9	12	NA	CASSRDSATQYF	TGTGCCAGCAGCCGGGACAGTGCGACCCAGTACTTC
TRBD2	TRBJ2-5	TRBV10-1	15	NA	CASSDAGGAQETQYF	TGCGCCAGCAGCGACGCCGGGGGGGCCCAAGAGACCCAGTACTTC
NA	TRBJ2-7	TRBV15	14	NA	CATTTGSRPYEQYF	TGTGCCACCACCACAGGGTCGCGTCCTTACGAGCAGTACTTC
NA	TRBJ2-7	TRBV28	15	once	CASSLLRGPSYEQYF	TGTGCCAGCAGTTTATTGCGGGGGCCCAGCTACGAGCAGTACTTC
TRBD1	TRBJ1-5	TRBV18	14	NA	CASSPGQGGQPQHF	TGTGCCAGCTCACCAGGACAGGGTGGTCAGCCCCAGCATTTT
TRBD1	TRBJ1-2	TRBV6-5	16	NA	CASSYEGQPLSGGYTF	TGTGCCAGCAGTTACGAGGGACAGCCACTATCGGGGGGCTACACCTTC
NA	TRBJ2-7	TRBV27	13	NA	CASSTGQPYEQYF	TGTGCCAGCAGTACAGGACAGCCCTACGAGCAGTACTTC
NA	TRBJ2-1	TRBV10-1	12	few	CASSENRDEQFF	TGCGCCAGCAGTGAGAATCGGGATGAGCAGTTCTTC
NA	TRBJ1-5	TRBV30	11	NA	CAFGTSRPQHF	TGTGCCTTTGGGACATCCAGGCCCCAGCATTTT
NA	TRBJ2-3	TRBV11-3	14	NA	CASSSTPTTDTQYF	TGTGCCAGCAGCTCGACACCGACCACAGATACGCAGTATTTT
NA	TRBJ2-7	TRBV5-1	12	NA	CASSTGQYEQYF	TGCGCCAGCAGCACCGGACAGTACGAGCAGTACTTC
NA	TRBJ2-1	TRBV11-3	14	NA	CASSLDSYYNEQFF	TGTGCCAGCAGCTTAGACAGTTACTACAATGAGCAGTTCTTC
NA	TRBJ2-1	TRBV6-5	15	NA	CASRIQAGGYNEQFF	TGTGCCAGCAGGATTCAAGCGGGTGGGTACAATGAGCAGTTCTTC
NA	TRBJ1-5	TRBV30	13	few	CAWSGGGSQPQHF	TGTGCCTGGAGTGGCGGAGGGAGTCAGCCCCAGCATTTT
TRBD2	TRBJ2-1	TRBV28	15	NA	CASRLSGGAYNEQFF	TGTGCCAGCAGACTCAGCGGGGGGGCCTACAATGAGCAGTTCTTC
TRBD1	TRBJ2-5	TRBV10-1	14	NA	CASSQGQTEETQYF	TGCGCCAGCAGCCAGGGACAGACAGAAGAGACCCAGTACTTC
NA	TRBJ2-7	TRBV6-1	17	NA	CASSEAGGGGGAYEQYF	TGTGCCAGCAGTGAAGCAGGAGGTGGAGGGGGCGCCTACGAGCAGTACTTC
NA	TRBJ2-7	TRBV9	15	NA	CASSVGTEPLYEQYF	TGTGCCAGCAGCGTAGGGACAGAACCACTCTACGAGCAGTACTTC
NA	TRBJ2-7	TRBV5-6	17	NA	CASSYPGALETYYEQYF	TGTGCCAGCAGTTACCCTGGGGCCTTGGAGACCTACTACGAGCAGTACTTC
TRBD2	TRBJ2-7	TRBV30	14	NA	CAWSVLGGTYEQYF	TGTGCCTGGAGTGTACTCGGGGGGACCTACGAGCAGTACTTC
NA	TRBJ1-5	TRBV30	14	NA	CAWSPIEVNQPQHF	TGTGCCTGGAGTCCAATCGAGGTTAATCAGCCCCAGCATTTT
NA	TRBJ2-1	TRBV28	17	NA	CASSSYRETVRYNEQFF	TGTGCCAGCAGTTCCTACAGGGAAACGGTGAGGTACAATGAGCAGTTCTTC
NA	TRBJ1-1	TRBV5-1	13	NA	CASSPLVRDEAFF	TGCGCCAGCAGCCCACTGGTGCGGGATGAAGCTTTCTTT
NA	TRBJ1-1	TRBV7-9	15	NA	CASTLDAGANTEAFF	TGTGCCAGCACCCTCGATGCGGGGGCGAACACTGAAGCTTTCTTT
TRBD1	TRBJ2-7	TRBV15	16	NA	CATSREGGRLDYEQYF	TGTGCCACCAGCAGAGAAGGGGGCAGATTAGATTACGAGCAGTACTTC
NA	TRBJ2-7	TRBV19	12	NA	CASSWGRSEQYF	TGTGCCAGTAGCTGGGGGCGTTCCGAGCAGTACTTC
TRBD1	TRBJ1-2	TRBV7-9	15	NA	CASSIQGTSNYGYTF	TGTGCCAGCAGCATACAGGGGACCTCTAACTATGGCTACACCTTC
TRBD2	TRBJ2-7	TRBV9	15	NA	CASSPSGGSSYEQYF	TGTGCCAGCAGCCCAAGCGGGGGAAGCTCCTACGAGCAGTACTTC
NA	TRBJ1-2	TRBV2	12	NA	CASSAGNYGYTF	TGTGCCAGCAGTGCAGGGAACTATGGCTACACCTTC
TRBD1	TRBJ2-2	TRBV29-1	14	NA	CSSTGTGNTGELFF	TGCAGCTCTACCGGGACAGGGAACACCGGGGAGCTGTTTTTT
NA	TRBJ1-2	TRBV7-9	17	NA	CASSSILQGMRAYGYTF	TGTGCCAGCAGCTCGATCCTTCAGGGGATGCGAGCCTATGGCTACACCTTC
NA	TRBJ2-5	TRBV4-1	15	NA	CASSLTSGAGETQYF	TGCGCCAGCAGCCTAACTTCAGGGGCGGGCGAGACCCAGTACTTC
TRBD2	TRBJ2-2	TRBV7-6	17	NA	CASSWTEREANTGELFF	TGTGCCAGCAGCTGGACAGAGCGGGAGGCGAACACCGGGGAGCTGTTTTTT
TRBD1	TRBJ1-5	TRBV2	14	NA	CASRLGQIWRPQHF	TGTGCCAGCAGGCTGGGACAGATATGGCGGCCCCAGCATTTT